One sample yielded the 20 T cell receptor beta chains listed below, sequenced in a study of cytomegalovirus exposure and HLA in healthy donors. 13 Jbeta primers and 60 Vbeta primers were used for the PCR. Sequencing was performed with immunoSEQ multiplex PCR; in TCRdb, only in-frame clones are kept and a portion is missing. The repertoire holds more than 80,000 clones, roughly 70% seen once, with 2.5% to 3% in the top ten. Sequenced input: PBMCs. The receptors were gathered from a male donor in good health and CMV-seropositive.

The J gene is TRBJ1-5, the V gene TRBV4-1; TRBD1 is a possible D gene (6 bases). CDR1 is MGHRA, CDR2 YSYEKL, per germline. The CDR3 length is 18 residues. Trimming left V 3 bases short and J 1 base short, with 19 bases between. This CDR3 reads CASSHASGRGASNQPQHF. The CDR3 DNA reads TGCGCCAGCAGCCACGCGTCGGGGCGGGGGGCGAGCAATCAGCCCCAGCATTTT.

This clone was picked up one time. The chain recombines TRBV30 with TRBJ1-2; 10 positions agree with TRBD1. The V gene end was trimmed by 2 bases and the J gene end by 6 bases; junction bases not matched to a gene: 6. Germline values: CDR1 GTSNPN, CDR2 SVGIG (reference sequence). The CDR3 consists of 14 residues. CDR3 sequence (DNA): TGTGCCTGGAGTCAAACCGGGACAGGGGATGGCTACACCTTC. Protein product: CAWSQTGTGDGYTF.

The V gene is TRBV25-1, the J gene TRBJ1-1, with 8 positions matching TRBD1. With V trimmed by 6 bases and J by 3 bases, 12 bases remained unmatched. This CDR3 spans 16 amino acids. Germline values: CDR1 MGHDK, CDR2 SYGVNS. The CDR3 coding sequence is TGTGCCAGCAGGAGCCAGGGGGCTCAGGGGGACACTGAAGCTTTCTTT. Protein: CASRSQGAQGDTEAFF.

This clone was observed a few times. The chain has TRBV29-1 and TRBJ1-4; D unclear. Germline V gives CDR1 SQVTM, CDR2 ANQGSEA. The CDR3 has 12 residues. The germline V and J ends were trimmed by 3 bases and 14 bases, with 16 bases remaining between them. CDR3 loop: CSVDIGTQRLFF. DNA for the CDR3: TGCAGCGTTGATATCGGAACGCAGCGGCTGTTTTTT.

The gene calls are TRBV10-3 and TRBJ2-3; 8 bases line up with TRBD1. Germline-derived CDR1 and CDR2 are ENHRY and SYGVKD. There are 15 residues in the CDR3. After removal of 4 bases from V and 3 bases from J, the junction contained 6 bases not matched to a gene. The CDR3 is CAISGGTGLTDTQYF. Here the CDR3 DNA reads TGTGCCATCAGTGGGGGGACAGGACTTACAGATACGCAGTATTTT.

The V and J genes are TRBV30 and TRBJ2-3; no definite D call. CDR3 length: 12 residues. The V gene lost 3 bases and the J gene lost 6 bases, with 10 bases spanning the gap. Germline-derived CDR1 and CDR2 are GTSNPN and SVGIG (reference sequence). The DNA of the CDR3 is TGTGCCTGGAGCCCCATAGCTGATACGCAGTATTTT. It specifies CAWSPIADTQYF.

The chain employs TRBV28 and TRBJ1-1; 7 bases are shared with TRBD1. Germline V CDR1 and CDR2: MDHEN, SYDVKM. The CDR3 is 13 amino acids. The ends lost 4 bases at V and 5 bases at J; junction bases unmatched: 4. The CDR3 reads CASSSDRATEAFF. CDR3 sequence (DNA): TGTGCCAGCAGTTCAGACAGGGCAACTGAAGCTTTCTTT. Full variable domain (missing parts from reference TRBV28 and TRBJ1-1): DVKVTQSSRYLVKRTGEKVFLECVQDMDHENMFWYRQDPGLGLRLIYFSYDVKMKEKGDIPEGYSVSREKKERFSLILESASTNQTSMYLCASSSDRATEAFFGQGTRLTVV.

Written as DNA, the CDR3 is TGTGCCAGCAGCCAAGCCGGGTTCGAGGGCTATGGCTACACCTTC. It codes for CASSQAGFEGYGYTF. The chain couples TRBV4-2 to TRBJ1-2; D is unclear. This CDR3 spans 15 amino acids. The V end lost 1 base, the J end lost 4 bases, and 13 bases lay between the germline ends. The germline CDR1 and CDR2 sequences are LGHNA and YNFKEQ.

The chain joins TRBV7-2 to TRBJ1-3; D remains unclear. The CDR3 spans 16 residues. Deletions cut 7 bases from V and 1 base from J, with 17 bases between. CDR1 and CDR2 from the germline V gene are SGHTA and FQGNSA. DNA for the CDR3: TGTGCCAGCACCCCGTACGGGGTCTTATCTGGAAACACCATATATTTT. Its protein product is CASTPYGVLSGNTIYF. Using reference TRBV7-2 and TRBJ1-3 for the parts outside the CDR3, the full variable domain is GAGVSQSPSNKVTEKGKDVELRCDPISGHTALYWYRQSLGQGLEFLIYFQGNSAPDKSGLPSDRFSAERTGGSVSTLTIQRTQQEDSAVYLCASTPYGVLSGNTIYFGEGSWLTVV.

The V gene is TRBV19, the J gene TRBJ1-1; D unresolved. The CDR3 sequence is 14 residues long. Trimming left V 10 bases short and J 1 base short, with 16 bases between. Germline-derived CDR1 and CDR2 are LNHDA and SQIVND (reference sequence). The CDR3 coding sequence is TGTGCCACCAGAGCCCGGGTGGAGAACACTGAAGCTTTCTTT. As protein: CATRARVENTEAFF. The variable domain in full, completed from reference TRBV19 and TRBJ1-1, reads DGGITQSPKYLFRKEGQNVTLSCEQNLNHDAMYWYRQDPGQGLRLIYYSQIVNDFQKGDIAEGYSVSREKKESFPLTVTSAQKNPTAFYLCATRARVENTEAFFGQGTRLTVV.

This chain joins TRBV11-2 and TRBJ2-7, with 8 bases matching TRBD1. This CDR3 region has 15 residues. Germline V gene lookup returns CDR1 SGHAT and CDR2 FQNNGV. With V trimmed by 9 bases and J by 3 bases, 13 bases remained unmatched. This CDR3 reads CASSHPRTGNYEQYF. CDR3 coding DNA: TGTGCCAGTAGCCACCCGCGGACAGGGAACTACGAGCAGTACTTC.

This chain connects TRBV4-2 to TRBJ2-5; no clear D gene. The DNA end lines up better with TRBJ2-7; the J call may be wrong. The CDR3 extends over 14 amino acids. The germline gives CDR1 LGHNA, CDR2 YNFKEQ. CDR3 DNA sequence: TGTGCCAGCAGCCAGCCGTATGAGATCTACGAGCAGTACTTC. Translated, it gives CASSQPYEIYEQYF.

The chain recombines TRBV4-1 with TRBJ2-7; TRBD1 is a possible D gene (6 bases). CDR1 MGHRA and CDR2 YSYEKL come from the germline V gene. This CDR3 contains 15 residues. The V end lost 4 bases, the J end lost 0 bases, and 13 bases lay between the germline ends. CDR3 loop: CASSPRQESSYEQYF. For the CDR3, the DNA is TGCGCCAGCAGCCCCCGACAGGAGAGCTCCTACGAGCAGTACTTC.

The chain employs TRBV5-1 and TRBJ1-2; TRBD1 aligns across 9 bases. Unmatched junction bases numbered 5, after V lost 0 bases and J lost 5 bases. The CDR3 consists of 15 residues. Looked up from germline, CDR1 is SGHRS and CDR2 is YFSETQ. Here the CDR3 reads CASSLGPTGGYGYTF. The CDR3 region has the DNA TGCGCCAGCAGCTTGGGCCCGACAGGGGGATATGGCTACACCTTC.

This rearrangement joins TRBV4-2 to TRBJ2-3, with TRBD2 matching over 8 bases. This CDR3 has 11 amino acids. Germline CDR1 reads LGHNA; CDR2 reads YNFKEQ. V lost 4 bases and J lost 14; bases outside the gene matches: 5. For the CDR3, the DNA is TGTGCCAGCAGCCCGGGGACTAGGACGTATTTT. Its translation: CASSPGTRTYF.

The V gene is TRBV18, the J gene TRBJ1-1; D unresolved. The germline gives CDR1 KGHSH, CDR2 LQKENI. V was cut by 3 bases and J by 1 base, with 12 bases left in between. The CDR3 extends over 15 amino acids. The CDR3 is CASSPREKRNTEAFF. CDR3 nucleotide sequence: TGTGCCAGCTCACCGAGGGAAAAGAGGAACACTGAAGCTTTCTTT.

This clone was observed a single time. CDR3 DNA: TGTGCCAGCAGTTTATGGGGGGGTGAAGCTTTCTTT. This codes for CASSLWGGEAFF. The rearrangement uses TRBV28 and TRBJ1-1; D is possibly TRBD1 (5 bases). Trimming took off 0 bases at V and 7 bases at J, with 6 bases between the two ends. CDR1 and CDR2 (germline): MDHEN, SYDVKM. The CDR3 has 12 residues. Supplemented by reference TRBV28 and TRBJ1-1, the full variable domain reads DVKVTQSSRYLVKRTGEKVFLECVQDMDHENMFWYRQDPGLGLRLIYFSYDVKMKEKGDIPEGYSVSREKKERFSLILESASTNQTSMYLCASSLWGGEAFFGQGTRLTVV.

This clone has a single count. This sequence joins TRBV5-1 and TRBJ1-5; 9 bases are a match to TRBD1. CDR3 size: 18 residues. V shed 4 bases, J shed 0 bases, and the junction held 11 bases outside the gene matches. Per the germline V gene, CDR1 is SGHRS and CDR2 is YFSETQ. CDR3 coding DNA: TGCGCCAGCAGCCTCGAAGGGACAGGGAAGATTAGCAATCAGCCCCAGCATTTT. Protein sequence: CASSLEGTGKISNQPQHF.

The gene calls are TRBV10-3 and TRBJ2-3, with 10 bases fitting TRBD2. Losses at the gene ends were 6 bases for V and 4 bases for J; bases not matched to a gene: 7. The CDR3 covers 15 residues. Per germline, CDR1 ENHRY and CDR2 SYGVKD. CDR3 sequence reads: CAIRISGGISDTQYF. The DNA for the CDR3 is TGTGCCATCAGGATTAGCGGGGGGATATCAGATACGCAGTATTTT.

The chain is built from TRBV5-1 and TRBJ2-1, with 9 bases lining up with TRBD2. The CDR3 is 15 amino acids. V lost 4 bases to trimming and J lost 6 bases; unmatched junction nucleotides: 8. CDR1 is SGHRS, CDR2 YFSETQ, per germline. CDR3 nucleotides: TGCGCCAGCAGCCACGGGGCGGGAGGGCCCAATGAGCAGTTCTTC. The encoded protein is CASSHGAGGPNEQFF. Looking up the rest from reference TRBV5-1 and TRBJ2-1 gives the full variable domain: KAGVTQTPRYLIKTRGQQVTLSCSPISGHRSVSWYQQTPGQGLQFLFEYFSETQRNKGNFPGRFSGRQFSNSRSEMNVSTLELGDSALYLCASSHGAGGPNEQFFGPGTRLTVL.